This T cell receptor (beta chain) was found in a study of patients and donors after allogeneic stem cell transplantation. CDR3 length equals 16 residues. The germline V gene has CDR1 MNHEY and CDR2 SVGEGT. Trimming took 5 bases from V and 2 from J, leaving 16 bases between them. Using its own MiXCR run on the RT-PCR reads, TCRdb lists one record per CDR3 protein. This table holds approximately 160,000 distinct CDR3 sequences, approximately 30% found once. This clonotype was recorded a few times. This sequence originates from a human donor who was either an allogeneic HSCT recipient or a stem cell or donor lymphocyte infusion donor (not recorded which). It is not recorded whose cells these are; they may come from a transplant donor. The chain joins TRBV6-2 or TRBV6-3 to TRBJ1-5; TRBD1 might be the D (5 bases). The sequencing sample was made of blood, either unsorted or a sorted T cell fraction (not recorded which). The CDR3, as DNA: TGTGCCAGCAGTCACCTTGCGGGGACTGGCAATCAGCCCCAGCATTTT. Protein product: CASSHLAGTGNQPQHF.